This passage covers 9 T cell receptor beta chains from one sample sequenced in a study of CD8 T cells in Susac syndrome. An input of roughly 0.45 to 1 ug of RNA was subjected to reverse transcription using random hexamers. Using its own MiXCR run on the immunoSEQ multiplex PCR reads, TCRdb lists one record per CDR3 protein. The sample has some 200,000 distinct CDR3 sequences; approximately 95% are singletons. The source material was CD8+ T cells from PBMCs. The source is a human donor with Susac syndrome.

V usage is TRBV13 and J usage is TRBJ2-7; the match to TRBD2 covers 7 bases. The germline V gene encodes CDR1 PRHDT and CDR2 FYEKMQ (reference sequence). The V and J ends lost 5 bases and 7 bases, in that order; junction bases with no gene match: 11. This CDR3 region has 14 residues. The CDR3 region has the DNA TGTGCCAGCAGCACCGGGACTAATCCGTGGGAGCAGTACTTC. Translation gives CASSTGTNPWEQYF.

The chain couples TRBV6-5 to TRBJ1-1; 9 bases map to TRBD1. Germline CDR1 is MNHEY and CDR2 is SVGAGI. The V segment lost 0 bases and the J segment 0 bases; nucleotides outside the gene matches: 2. This CDR3 spans 16 amino acids. The CDR3 DNA reads as TGTGCCAGCAGTTACTCGGGGACAGGGATGAACACTGAAGCTTTCTTT. The encoded protein is CASSYSGTGMNTEAFF.

With respect to this clonotype: Mismatch with germline at one junction end may stem from a read error. V usage is TRBV6-5 and J usage is TRBJ2-5, with D hard to call. The CDR3 has 14 amino acids. Germline CDR1 MNHEY, CDR2 SVGAGI. CDR3 bases: TGTGCCAGCAGTCACTCATCTACCCAAGAGACCCAGTACTTC. It translates to CASSHSSTQETQYF.

This clonotype was picked up one time. The rearrangement uses TRBV7-2 and TRBJ1-5; the D is unclear. V gave up 0 bases and J gave up 0 bases, with 12 bases separating them. The CDR3 consists of 17 residues. In germline, CDR1 is SGHTA, CDR2 FQGNSA. CDR3 sequence reads: CASSLAWAGYSNQPQHF. CDR3 nucleotide sequence: TGTGCCAGCAGCTTAGCGTGGGCAGGATATAGCAATCAGCCCCAGCATTTT.

The chain combines TRBV9 with TRBJ2-1, with 12 bases identical to TRBD2. Germline loops: CDR1 SGDLS, CDR2 YYNGEE. V trimming: 3 bases; J trimming: 4 bases; junction bases outside the gene matches: 5. The CDR3 loop spans 16 amino acids. The DNA of the CDR3 is TGTGCCAGCAGCGGACTAGCGGGAGCTGCTTACAATGAGCAGTTCTTC. Translation: CASSGLAGAAYNEQFF.

V usage is TRBV7-2 and J usage is TRBJ2-6; D is ambiguous. The germline V gene has CDR1 SGHTA and CDR2 FQGNSA. V lost 0 bases to trimming and J lost 4 bases, with 4 bases between them. There are 14 residues in the CDR3. The CDR3 reads CASSLARGANVLTF. CDR3 coding DNA: TGTGCCAGCAGCTTAGCGAGGGGGGCCAACGTCCTGACTTTC.

V and J are TRBV12-3 or TRBV12-4 and TRBJ2-5, with TRBD2 as a possible D gene (6 bases). The CDR3 sequence is 13 residues long. V lost 10 bases and J 1 base, leaving 13 bases between the germline ends. CDR3 nucleotides: TGTGCCACGTGGAGGGACTCCCAAGAGACCCAGTACTTC. This translates into CATWRDSQETQYF.

This rearrangement joins TRBV5-4 to TRBJ2-1, with 10 bases that match TRBD1. CDR1 and CDR2 (germline): SGHNT, YYREEE (reference sequence). Trimming at V came to 4 bases and at J to 7 bases, leaving 17 bases not matched to a gene. This CDR3 is built from 18 residues. The CDR3 sequence is CASSPGQDRDRGRNEQFF. The CDR3, as DNA: TGTGCCAGCAGCCCGGGACAAGACCGGGACAGGGGAAGGAATGAGCAGTTCTTC.

The rearrangement joins TRBV23-1 to TRBJ2-3; perhaps TRBD2 as D (6 bases). TRBV23-1 qualifies as an ORF whose function is uncertain. CDR3 length: 13 amino acids. V lost 9 bases to trimming and J lost 1 base, with 11 bases between them. In DNA form, the CDR3 reads TGCGCCAGTAGGAGGGAGGGCACAGATACGCAGTATTTT. Translated: CASRREGTDTQYF.